This T cell receptor beta chain comes out of a study of cytomegalovirus exposure and HLA in healthy donors. Study details: Out of 150 million to 200 million T cells, an earlier analysis found 117 million unique TCR beta sequences in total. Study-wide findings and caveats: Most sequenced TCRs were rare (though some public TCRs occurred in many donors).

Trimming stripped 5 bases from V and 4 bases from J, with 11 bases between. CDR3 length: 13 residues. Germline V gene data show CDR1 as LNHNV and CDR2 as YYDKDF (reference sequence). On this clone: Its antigen remains unidentified.

Primers: 60 Vbeta forward and 13 Jbeta reverse. Profiled with immunoSEQ multiplex PCR; TCRdb holds only in-frame clones, not every one. The profile shows around 90,000 clones, 80% of them singletons. This chain links TRBV15 with TRBJ1-1, with a weak D call TRBD1 (5 bases). This clonotype was obtained from a man aged 25-40 years in good health and CMV-seronegative. Specimen: PBMCs. CDR3 nucleotides: TGTGCCACCAGCCCCAGGGTTTCCACTGAAGCTTTCTTT. Translation gives CATSPRVSTEAFF.